One sample yielded the 16 T cell receptor beta chains listed below, sequenced in a study of cytomegalovirus exposure and HLA in healthy donors. PCR involved 60 Vbeta and 13 Jbeta primers. Sequenced by immunoSEQ multiplex PCR; TCRdb stores in-frame clones only, minus some. The data show under 110,000 clones, more than 65% seen once. Sequencing was carried out using PBMCs. The receptors originated from a boy younger than 18 in good health and CMV-seronegative.

This chain links TRBV5-1 with TRBJ2-3; 7 bases align to TRBD2. This CDR3 is 15 amino acids long. Germline V gene data show CDR1 as SGHRS and CDR2 as YFSETQ. V dropped 3 bases and J dropped 0; count of bases not matched to a gene: 4. DNA for the CDR3: TGCGCCAGCAGCTATGCGGGAGTGAGCACAGATACGCAGTATTTT. Translating it yields CASSYAGVSTDTQYF.

The chain joins TRBV18 to TRBJ1-1; D possibly corresponds to TRBD1 (5 bases). Germline CDR1 is KGHSH and CDR2 is LQKENI. The CDR3 loop spans 13 amino acids. Trimming removed 4 bases at V and 1 base at J, with 7 bases between. DNA of the CDR3: TGTGCCAGCTCACTCGACAGGAACACTGAAGCTTTCTTT. Amino acid sequence: CASSLDRNTEAFF.

V and J are TRBV27 and TRBJ1-2, with 9 bases that match TRBD1. Germline CDR1 MNHEY, CDR2 SMNVEV (reference sequence). V gave up 1 base and J gave up 2 bases; unmatched junction bases: 8. The CDR3 is 17 amino acids. The CDR3 coding sequence is TGTGCCAGCAGTTTATGGGGTCCGGGACAGGGAAACTATGGCTACACCTTC. This codes for CASSLWGPGQGNYGYTF.

This clone was detected only once. The rearrangement uses TRBV5-1 and TRBJ2-7; possibly TRBD2 for D (5 bases). The V end was cut by 2 bases, the J end by 2 bases, with 11 bases between. This CDR3 region has 14 residues. The germline V gene encodes CDR1 SGHRS and CDR2 YFSETQ. CDR3 nucleotides: TGCGCCAGCAGCTTTAACGGGGTACCCTACGAGCAGTACTTC. It translates to CASSFNGVPYEQYF.

This chain links TRBV19 with TRBJ2-3, with a tentative D call TRBD1 (6 bases). Germline-derived CDR1 and CDR2 are LNHDA and SQIVND (reference sequence). V lost 4 bases, J lost 6 bases, and 17 bases lay in between. The CDR3 extends over 15 amino acids. The CDR3 nucleotides read TGTGCCAGTAGTACCCCAGGGGCCTCAGGGGATACGCAGTATTTT. Protein product: CASSTPGASGDTQYF.

This clone showed up just a few times. The chain joins TRBV28 to TRBJ1-1, with TRBD1 matching 8 bases. The CDR3 spans 16 residues. Germline V lookup: CDR1 MDHEN, CDR2 SYDVKM. V trimming: 7 bases; J trimming: 0 bases; junction bases outside the gene matches: 10. CDR3 DNA: TGTGCCAGCACCTCCGTGGGGACAGGATTGAACACTGAAGCTTTCTTT. It encodes CASTSVGTGLNTEAFF.

This clone was observed a few times. The rearrangement links TRBV5-6 to TRBJ1-3; the D is unclear. Trimming cost V 4 bases and J 2 bases, with 10 bases left between them. The CDR3 extends over 14 amino acids. Looked up from germline, CDR1 is SGHDT and CDR2 is YYEEEE. In DNA, the CDR3 is TGTGCCAGCAGCCCCGGGAGGGCTGGAAACACCATATATTTT. As protein: CASSPGRAGNTIYF.

The chain joins TRBV7-8 to TRBJ2-7; tentatively, D is TRBD1 (5 bases). V was shortened by 5 bases and J by 1 base, with 9 bases between the two germline ends. Germline values: CDR1 SGHVS, CDR2 FQNEAQ. The CDR3 covers 13 residues. CDR3 in DNA: TGTGCCAGCAGCCATGACAGTTCCTACGAGCAGTACTTC. Translated, it gives CASSHDSSYEQYF.

This clone has a single count. The chain uses TRBV11-3 and TRBJ2-5; perhaps TRBD1 as D (5 bases). Germline loops: CDR1 SGHNT, CDR2 YENEEA. Between the trimmed V and J ends, which lost 4 bases and 5 bases, there was a span of 14 bases. The CDR3 is made up of 14 amino acids. The DNA of the CDR3 is TGTGCCAGCAGCTACCCCGGGCCAGGGGAGACCCAGTACTTC. Amino acid sequence: CASSYPGPGETQYF.

The chain's CDR3 is CASSQGVGQGNYGYTF. CDR3 nucleotide sequence: TGCGCCAGCAGCCAAGGGGTAGGACAGGGTAACTATGGCTACACCTTC. The gene calls are TRBV4-1 and TRBJ1-2; 8 bases are shared with TRBD1. The CDR3 is 16 amino acids. CDR1 and CDR2 from the germline V gene are MGHRA and YSYEKL. Trimming cost V 1 base and J 1 base; bases outside gene matches: 5.

The CDR3 here is CASSIRDRLNSPLHF. CDR3 nucleotides: TGTGCCAGCAGTATCCGGGACAGACTTAATTCACCCCTCCACTTT. This chain joins TRBV27 and TRBJ1-6; 7 nucleotides align to TRBD1. CDR3 length: 15 residues. CDR1 is MNHEY and CDR2 is SMNVEV in the germline V gene (reference sequence). V lost 5 bases, J lost 6 bases, and 7 bases stayed unmatched.

The CDR3 bases are TGTGCCAGCAGTACCGGACAGGGGTATCAGCCCCAGCATTTT. It encodes CASSTGQGYQPQHF. This chain joins TRBV28 and TRBJ1-5, with 9 bases lining up with TRBD1. The CDR3 is 14 amino acids. The trim removed 5 bases at V and 5 bases at J, leaving 4 bases unmatched. Per germline, CDR1 MDHEN and CDR2 SYDVKM.

The chain recombines TRBV6-5 with TRBJ2-7, with D maybe TRBD2 (6 bases). There are 14 residues in the CDR3. Germline CDR1 MNHEY, CDR2 SVGAGI. Trimming stripped 6 bases from V and 0 bases from J, with 12 bases between. CDR3: CASSLAISSYEQYF. The CDR3 coding sequence is TGTGCCAGCAGCCTAGCGATTAGCTCCTACGAGCAGTACTTC.

The CDR3 is CASGLVGGVNTEAFF. The CDR3 DNA follows: TGTGCTAGTGGTTTGGTGGGGGGGGTGAACACTGAAGCTTTCTTT. The genes are TRBV12-5 and TRBJ1-1, with D maybe TRBD1 (5 bases). Looked up from germline, CDR1 is LGHNT and CDR2 is FRNRAP. This CDR3 is 15 amino acids long. Trimming pared 0 bases from V and 0 bases from J, leaving 8 bases between.

This sequence joins TRBV6-5 and TRBJ2-7; 10 nucleotides align to TRBD1. Looked up from germline, CDR1 is MNHEY and CDR2 is SVGAGI. The CDR3 runs to 14 residues. V lost 5 bases, J lost 6 bases, and 7 bases stayed unmatched. CDR3 sequence reads: CASSRTGTGVEQYF. The CDR3 DNA reads as TGTGCCAGCAGTAGAACCGGGACAGGGGTCGAGCAGTACTTC.

V and J are TRBV5-6 and TRBJ2-7, with a weak D call TRBD1 (5 bases). The length of the CDR3 is 15 residues. V lost 3 bases and J 0 bases, leaving 13 bases between the germline ends. CDR1 and CDR2 from the germline V gene are SGHDT and YYEEEE. CDR3 nucleotide sequence: TGTGCCAGCAGCTCTACGACAGTTTACTCCTACGAGCAGTACTTC. It is translated as CASSSTTVYSYEQYF.